The rows below give T cell receptor beta chains drawn from one sample of a study of regulatory T cells in long-lasting Graves disease. Each CDR3 protein gets one entry after TCRdb re-called the multiplex PCR reads with MiXCR. Found here are about 470,000 distinct CDR3 sequences, less than 25% of them singletons; the top ten hold approximately 7.8%. The sample in question was peripheral blood mononuclear cells (PBMCs), obtained when the disease was refractory, from a patient treated with antithyroid drugs. Receptors originate from a female donor with Graves disease. The CDR3 runs from the conserved cysteine through the conserved F or W. The D gene is left open where the match is weak. Clone sizes are given selectively: once, few, many, or a class where the clone is expanded.

13	NA	TRBV9	NA	TRBJ1-1	TGTGCCAGCAGCGTAGCGGGGGACACTGAAGCTTTCTTT	CASSVAGDTEAFF
14	NA	TRBV7-9	TRBD1	TRBJ2-7	TGTGCCAGCAGCTTAAAAGAGGGGGCGGCCGAGCAGTACTTC	CASSLKEGAAEQYF
15	many	TRBV30	NA	TRBJ2-5	TGTGCCTGGAGTACGGGGTCGTGGGTGATAGAGACCCAGTACTTC	CAWSTGSWVIETQYF
14	few	TRBV15	NA	TRBJ2-7	TGTGCCACCAGCATTGGGGGCACCTCCTACGAGCAGTACTTC	CATSIGGTSYEQYF
14	many	TRBV11-2	NA	TRBJ2-5	TGTGCCAGCAGCTTAGGCCCCAGGGGAGAGACCCAGTACTTC	CASSLGPRGETQYF
14	NA	TRBV2	NA	TRBJ1-5	TGTGCCAGCAGTGCCAGCTTTAACAATCAGCCCCAGCATTTT	CASSASFNNQPQHF
16	many	TRBV5-1	NA	TRBJ1-2	TGCGCCAGCAGCTTGGGACCAATTCAGGGGACTGATGGCTACACCTTC	CASSLGPIQGTDGYTF
13	NA	TRBV30	TRBD1	TRBJ2-7	TGTGCCTGTACCGGGACAGGGAGGAACGAGCAGTACTTC	CACTGTGRNEQYF
16	many	TRBV11-2	TRBD1	TRBJ2-7	TGTGCCAGCAGCACAACCGGGACAGCCAACTTTTACGAGCAGTACTTC	CASSTTGTANFYEQYF
15	many	TRBV28	TRBD1	TRBJ2-7	TGTGCCAGCAGTTTTCAGGGGGCGCTTCGGCTCGAGCAGTACTTC	CASSFQGALRLEQYF
13	many	TRBV28	NA	TRBJ2-2	TGTGCCAGCTGGAGCTTTAACACCGGGGAGCTGTTTTTT	CASWSFNTGELFF
17	many	TRBV11-2	TRBD2	TRBJ2-2	TGTGCCAGCAGCTCCTATCATAGCGGGAGAGGAACCGGGGAGCTGTTTTTT	CASSSYHSGRGTGELFF
16	NA	TRBV20-1	NA	TRBJ1-5	TGCAGTGCTAGAGATCCCCCGACCGGGGGTGTTCAGCCCCAGCATTTT	CSARDPPTGGVQPQHF
14	many	TRBV12-3/TRBV12-4	NA	TRBJ1-2	TGTGCCAGCAGTTTAGGATCAGCAGGATTGGGCTACACCTTC	CASSLGSAGLGYTF
17	NA	TRBV5-1	NA	TRBJ1-1	TGCGCCAGCAGCCTACACTTCGAGCGAGGGGCGAACACTGAAGCTTTCTTT	CASSLHFERGANTEAFF
12	many	TRBV28	NA	TRBJ2-7	TGTGCCAGCAGGAATCAGGAATACGAGCAGTACTTC	CASRNQEYEQYF
14	few	TRBV10-3	TRBD1	TRBJ1-1	TGTGCCATCAGTGAGAACACAGGGGGCACTGAAGCTTTCTTT	CAISENTGGTEAFF
14	many	TRBV7-2	TRBD2	TRBJ2-7	TGTGCCAGCAGACCGTCGGGGGGGAGCTACGAGCAGTACTTC	CASRPSGGSYEQYF
13	NA	TRBV12-3/TRBV12-4	TRBD1	TRBJ2-5	TGTGCCAGCAGCATACGGGACAGGGGGACCCAGTACTTC	CASSIRDRGTQYF
14	NA	TRBV27	NA	TRBJ2-3	TGTGCCAGCAGCAAACAGGACAGCACAGATACGCAGTATTTT	CASSKQDSTDTQYF
14	NA	TRBV20-1	TRBD1	TRBJ1-2	TGCAGTGCTAGAGATGGGGGGACAGCTTATGGCTACACCTTC	CSARDGGTAYGYTF
14	once	TRBV2	NA	TRBJ1-1	TGTGCCAGCAGTGAAAGCTCCTGGCGGATTGAAGCTTTCTTT	CASSESSWRIEAFF
14	many	TRBV12-3/TRBV12-4	NA	TRBJ1-1	TGTGCCAGCAGTCTCTCCAGGAGGGGCGCTGAAGCTTTCTTT	CASSLSRRGAEAFF
13	few	TRBV29-1	TRBD1	TRBJ2-2	TGCAGCGCTCCGGGACAGGGGTCCGGGGAGCTGTTTTTT	CSAPGQGSGELFF
12	few	TRBV7-9	NA	TRBJ1-1	TGTGCCAGCAGCGGACAACACACTGAAGCTTTCTTT	CASSGQHTEAFF
15	NA	TRBV7-9	TRBD1	TRBJ2-2	TGTGCCAGCAGCACCCCGGACAGGTTGACCGGGGAGCTGTTTTTT	CASSTPDRLTGELFF